Given below is one TCR beta chain in context. These data originate in a study of T cell responses to AZD1222 COVID-19 vaccine. The ends were cut back, 4 bases at V and 8 bases at J, with 33 bases in the middle. This CDR3 contains 20 residues. The germline gives CDR1 SGHNT, CDR2 YYREEE (reference sequence). Sequenced by immunoSEQ multiplex PCR; TCRdb stores in-frame clones only, minus some. The sample has 150,000 to 200,000 clones, roughly 94% seen once. This material consisted of peripheral blood, taken on day 0 of AZD1222 vaccination. The sequence came from an adult in good health. J is TRBJ1-4 and V is TRBV5-4; a possible D gene is TRBD1 (5 bases). CDR3 in DNA: TGTGCCAGCAGCCAGCGGGCCGGGACCGGGCCTTTCTCTTCTGGGGAAAAACTGTTTTTT. Translation gives CASSQRAGTGPFSSGEKLFF.